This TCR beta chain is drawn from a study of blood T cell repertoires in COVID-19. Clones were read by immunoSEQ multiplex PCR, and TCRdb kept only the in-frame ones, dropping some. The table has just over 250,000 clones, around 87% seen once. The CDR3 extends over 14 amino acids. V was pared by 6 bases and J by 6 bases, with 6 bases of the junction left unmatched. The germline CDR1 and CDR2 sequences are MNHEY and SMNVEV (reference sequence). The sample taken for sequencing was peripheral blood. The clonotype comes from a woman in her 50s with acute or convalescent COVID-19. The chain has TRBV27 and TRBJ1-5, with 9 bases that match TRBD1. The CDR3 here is CASSLQGAGQPQHF. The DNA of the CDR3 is TGTGCCAGCAGCCTACAGGGGGCAGGTCAGCCCCAGCATTTT.